This T cell receptor beta chain was identified in a study of T-cell memory formation after mild COVID-19 (dated by TCRdb to the early 2020s). Describing the broader study: Most TCR sequence clusters were specific to one of the two donors. Two young, previously healthy adult volunteers made up the cohort, one male and one female. T-cell clones expanding and contracting after mild COVID-19 in a couple of donors were tracked by longitudinal TCRalpha and TCRbeta repertoire sequencing. Overall results and qualifications from the work: SARS-CoV-2 specificity of the second-wave clones peaking on day 37 was not confirmed. The detection of some responding clones in pre-infection memory suggests that pre-existing cross-reactive memory T cells joined the SARS-CoV-2 response. Contracting CD4+ clones turned up mainly in the CM and EM memory subsets, whereas EMRA was where CD8+ clones were enriched. Balanced CD4/CD8 phenotypes were observed for clones contracting from day 15 to 85, whereas a bias towards CD4+ was observed for a second wave of clones expanding from day 15 to 37. The study included only a couple of mild cases, and larger cohorts that include severe cases with pre-infection samples were judged to be necessary.

Taken from cysteine to phenylalanine, the CDR3 has 15 residues. CDR3 DNA is the only sequence kept; it has 45 bases, read in frame from the first base. Based on the germline V gene, the CDR1 and CDR2 sequences are MNHEY and SVGAGI. Compared with germline, V lacks 6 bases and J lacks 4 bases; bases without a gene match: 8. Sequencing instrument: Illumina NovaSeq 6000. Using 5'RACE with constant-segment primers, TCRalpha and TCRbeta cDNA libraries were constructed, with sample barcodes and unique molecular identifiers added in the process. RNA was extracted from every sample with Trizol reagent. The libraries were amplified in two PCR steps, and the second step added a second sample barcode and Illumina TruSeq adapters. Sequencing of the libraries was done on an Illumina NovaSeq, producing 2 x 150 bp paired-end reads. The study's own analysis went as follows. Demultiplexing of reads and collapsing into UMI-guided consensus sequences were performed with migec v1.2.7. Using mixcr v2.1.11, the UMI consensuses were aligned to TRA and TRB V and J templates and assembled into clonotypes. Expanded or contracted clonotypes were those called significant by both edgeR and NoisET, with noise models trained on biological replicates. edgeR calls used a false discovery rate-adjusted p below 0.01 and a log2 fold-change threshold of 1. As an exploratory analysis of dynamics, max-normalized trajectories of the 1000 most abundant clonotypes were examined with PCA combined with hierarchical clustering. Separately sequenced CD4+ and CD8+ repertoires were used to assign a CD4 or CD8 phenotype to each responding clone. The raw public reads went through TCRdb reprocessing: fastp at Q25, MiXCR clone calling, in-frame beta chains kept. CDR3 protein sequences are deduplicated, and each keeps its most common genes and DNA. TCRdb, not the original authors, processed these V and J calls. Recorded for this sample are 55,000 to 75,000 distinct CDR3 sequences; roughly 26% of them occurred a single time. The top ten clonotypes cover roughly 47% of the sample.

A few counts support this clonotype. Its binding antigen is unknown. Base qualities are not recorded, but no much larger clone differs from it by a single base. Ficoll-Paque density gradient centrifugation was used to isolate PBMCs. This sequence originates from a man younger than 30 who had mild COVID-19 (a few samples of this study predate the infection). The sample titles of this study are shuffled in the database, so cell type and time point are left out; the donor was told from shared clones. Sequences were obtained from PBMCs or a T cell subset sorted from them (not recorded which). The rearranged chain carries TRBV6-5 and TRBJ2-7; TRBD1 lines up with 11 middle nucleotides. Here the CDR3 is given as CASRTGTGGGYEQYF. The DNA sequence is TGTGCCAGCAGAACCGGGACAGGGGGTGGGTACGAGCAGTACTTC.